A selection of T cell receptor beta chains follows, all from one sample in a study of monozygotic twins with inflammatory bowel disease. For each CDR3 protein, TCRdb gives one entry from its re-call of the 5' RACE reads, without DNA. The sample includes some 160,000 distinct CDR3 sequences. The source material was blood. The source is a human donor with ulcerative colitis or Crohn's disease, or a healthy co-twin of an affected twin (not recorded which). The CDR3 runs from the conserved cysteine through the conserved F or W. Fields, in order: V gene, J gene, CDR3 length, CDR3 protein.

>TRBV29-1|TRBJ1-3|13
CSVAPGTGNTIYF
>TRBV6-5|TRBJ2-3|13
CASTPLSTDTQYF
>TRBV28|TRBJ1-1|11
CASSGNTEAFF
>TRBV27|TRBJ1-4|14
CASSEAGYNEKLFF
>TRBV6-1|TRBJ2-3|17
CASILTGTGQITDTQYF
>TRBV5-1|TRBJ2-1|16
CASSLVSGPIRNEQFF
>TRBV5-1|TRBJ2-7|14
CASSSREGVYEQYF
>TRBV4-1|TRBJ2-1|17
CASSQEGGLAVYNEQFF
>TRBV5-1|TRBJ2-1|17
CASSPWQGASSYNEQFF
>TRBV30|TRBJ2-3|13
CAWGTSGTDTQYF
>TRBV18|TRBJ1-5|14
CASSPGGPYQPQHF
>TRBV12-3/TRBV12-4|TRBJ2-6|11
CASSPGHVLTF
>TRBV5-6|TRBJ1-2|15
CASSSGQARFNGYTF
>TRBV18|TRBJ1-2|13
CASSPRTGDGYTF
>TRBV7-2|TRBJ2-3|16
CASSLDGGLAIDTQYF
>TRBV29-1|TRBJ1-4|14
CSVIPDRNNEKLFF
>TRBV20-1|TRBJ2-3|14
CSASASGGTDTQYF
>TRBV9|TRBJ1-1|16
CASSGEAGGMNTEAFF
>TRBV7-2|TRBJ2-3|14
CASSFTPVRIAQYF
>TRBV4-1|TRBJ2-6|17
CASSHPEGDSGANVLTF
>TRBV11-2|TRBJ2-7|13
CASSLWQNGEQYF
>TRBV30|TRBJ2-7|15
CAWTSAPGTAYEQYF
>TRBV11-2|TRBJ2-7|13
CASSLGTGREQYF
>TRBV27|TRBJ2-1|16
CASSLGFSRINNEQFF
>TRBV18|TRBJ2-7|14
CASSPGTEDYEQYF
>TRBV15|TRBJ2-7|14
CATSRKDIAYEQYF